This entry describes one TCR beta chain. Its antigen is unknown. This sample is part of a study of OX40 agonist ivuxolimab in advanced cancers. Broader study findings: At 0.1-3.0 mg/kg, partial responders had clonal expansion among the lowest observed. More expanded clones were found, on average, in CD8+ than in CD4+ T cells.

Looked up from germline, CDR1 is SNHLY and CDR2 is FYNNEI. CDR3 length: 13 amino acids. V was clipped by 6 bases and J by 4 bases; unmatched bases: 2. TCRdb's table, derived via immunoSEQ multiplex PCR, lists solely in-frame clones and lacks some. The sample contains some 13,000 clones, around nine tenths of which appear only once. Here the sequenced sample was CD4+ or CD8+ T cells sorted from blood, taken in a trial of the OX40 agonist ivuxolimab. This sequence joins TRBV2 and TRBJ2-3; 9 bases are shared with TRBD2. This TCR came from an adult with an advanced solid tumor such as melanoma, head and neck, liver or kidney cancer. CDR3 in DNA: TGTGCCAGCAGCGGACTAGCGCCAGATACGCAGTATTTT. It encodes CASSGLAPDTQYF.